The clone carrying this T cell receptor (beta chain) turned up a few times. Its specificity is not known. The library was made from cDNA and included unique molecular identifiers. Once roughly 0.9 to 11 million T cells were used, about 490,000 cDNA molecules resulted. TCRdb ran MiXCR on the PCR reads and lists one entry per CDR3 protein. The data show roughly 670,000 distinct CDR3 sequences, with about 60% seen just once and over 9% held by the top ten. V lost 4 bases to trimming and J lost 3 bases; unmatched junction nucleotides: 10. Germline CDR1 reads LGHNA; CDR2 reads YNFKEQ. This CDR3 region has 18 residues. These data are taken from a study of post-analysis software for immune sequencing data. Study-wide points: For normalized Chao1 diversity, multiple sclerosis patients scored significantly lower than controls did. Elevated frequency relative to controls characterized four or five TRBV segments in patients, TRBV5-6, TRBV5-1 and TRBV20-1 among them. F measure clustering grouped samples strongly by preparation batch.

The sequenced sample consisted of blood. The chain combines TRBV4-2 with TRBJ2-5; 14 bases fit TRBD2. The sequence came from a girl aged 2 to 9 with multiple sclerosis. The CDR3 DNA follows: TGTGCCAGCAGCCCTTCCGCGGGGACTAGCGGGAGTGAAGAGACCCAGTACTTC. Its protein product is CASSPSAGTSGSEETQYF.